This record covers a single T cell receptor beta chain. The data originate from a study of blood T cell repertoires in COVID-19. Study as a whole: Sites across the United States, Italy and Spain contributed samples from acute and convalescent COVID-19. T cells, B-cell-depleted T cells, or PBMCs provided the cDNA or gDNA that served as material.

Authors' data handling: Amplification of reference gene primers was used by the study to estimate nucleated cell counts. Profiling relied on immunoSEQ multiplex PCR, and the TCRdb table lists in-frame clones only, not all of them. Clone size and V and J calls were adopted from that table, with D and trimming inferred from the DNA. The data hold 100,000 to 120,000 clones, with roughly 80% observed a single time. CDR3 length: 16 residues. Germline assignment: CDR1 MNHEY and CDR2 SVGEGT. Trimming took 5 bases from V and 0 from J, leaving 15 bases between them. Sequencing used peripheral blood. The chain combines TRBV6-2 or TRBV6-3 with TRBJ2-3; D possibly corresponds to TRBD2 (6 bases). This clonotype originated in a woman in her 70s with acute or convalescent COVID-19. The CDR3 here is CASSDPGLTSTDTQYF. The CDR3 DNA is TGTGCCAGCAGTGACCCGGGACTTACTAGCACAGATACGCAGTATTTT.